Listed here are 21 T cell receptor beta chains from one sample, sequenced in a study of shared clonotypes between healthy human individuals. Produced via immunoSEQ multiplex PCR; TCRdb's table is partial and in-frame only. The sample comprises 450,000 to 500,000 clones, 76% of which are singletons, and over 10% rests with the top ten. The sequenced sample was PBMCs. The source is a woman between 35 and 50 years old in good health. Some clones in this sample may be carry-over from other donors' samples.

The chain uses TRBV7-9 and TRBJ1-1, with TRBD1 matching over 7 bases. The V gene end was trimmed by 5 bases and the J gene end by 4 bases; junction bases not matched to a gene: 4. The CDR3 is 13 residues long. Germline V gene lookup returns CDR1 SEHNR and CDR2 FQNEAQ (reference sequence). Written as DNA, the CDR3 is TGTGCCAGCAGCCCCGGGACAGTCACTGAAGCTTTCTTT. It encodes CASSPGTVTEAFF.

The chain uses TRBV7-7 and TRBJ1-4, with TRBD1 matching over 9 bases. Per the germline V gene, CDR1 is SSHAT and CDR2 is FNYEAQ (reference sequence). The CDR3 runs 14 residues. V shed 5 bases and J 7 bases; nucleotides not matched to a gene: 5. The CDR3 here is CASSRGTGFEKLFF. In nucleotides, the CDR3 is TGTGCCAGCAGCCGCGGGACAGGGTTTGAAAAACTGTTTTTT.

The chain recombines TRBV5-1 with TRBJ1-4, with 9 bases that match TRBD1. The V gene's germline CDR1 is SGHRS and CDR2 YFSETQ. The CDR3 spans 14 residues. The V and J ends lost 4 bases and 6 bases, in that order; junction bases with no gene match: 4. The CDR3 nucleotides are TGCGCCAGCAGCCCGGACAGGGGAGATGAAAAACTGTTTTTT. Translation: CASSPDRGDEKLFF.

The gene calls are TRBV5-4 and TRBJ2-1, with 9 positions matching TRBD2. CDR3 length: 15 amino acids. V lost 4 bases to trimming and J lost 0 bases; unmatched junction nucleotides: 2. CDR1 and CDR2 (germline): SGHNT, YYREEE (reference sequence). The CDR3, as DNA: TGTGCCAGCAGCCGTAGCGGGAGCTCCTACAATGAGCAGTTCTTC. Residues: CASSRSGSSYNEQFF.

For this clone: Just one base apart from a much larger clone, this may be a read error. Other nucleotide sequences from this sample produce the same CDR3. The V and J genes are TRBV30 and TRBJ2-5; the match to TRBD2 covers 13 bases. The CDR3 covers 13 residues. Germline V gene lookup returns CDR1 GTSNPN and CDR2 SVGIG (reference sequence). The CDR3 is CAWRLAGGETQYF. The DNA for the CDR3 is TGTGCTTGGAGACTAGCGGGAGGAGAGACCCAGTACTTC.

The chain recombines TRBV19 with TRBJ1-2; D call uncertain. Trimming took off 4 bases at V and 3 bases at J, with 9 bases between the two ends. This CDR3 has 13 residues. The germline gives CDR1 LNHDA, CDR2 SQIVND (reference sequence). The CDR3 DNA reads as TGTGCCAGTAGTAATTTCAGCCACTATGGCTACACCTTC. Protein: CASSNFSHYGYTF.

A single count supports this clone. The rearrangement joins TRBV5-1 to TRBJ2-3; 8 positions match TRBD2. V lost 4 bases and J lost 4; bases outside the gene matches: 14. CDR3 size: 17 residues. The germline gives CDR1 SGHRS, CDR2 YFSETQ. The CDR3 is CASSPRTSYISSDTQYF. CDR3 sequence (DNA): TGCGCCAGCAGCCCCCGGACTAGCTACATTAGCTCAGATACGCAGTATTTT.

The gene calls are TRBV6-5 and TRBJ2-3, with 10 bases matching TRBD2. Germline lookup yields CDR1 MNHEY and CDR2 SVGAGI. The junction had 4 bases not matched to a gene; V was cut back by 5 bases and J by 2 bases. CDR3 length: 15 residues. CDR3 amino acids: CASSRLAGFTDTQYF. CDR3 DNA: TGTGCCAGCAGTAGACTAGCGGGCTTCACAGATACGCAGTATTTT.

CDR3 sequence reads: CASSRRGADNSPLHF. CDR3 sequence (DNA): TGTGCCAGCAGCCGGCGGGGGGCGGACAATTCACCCCTCCACTTT. The J gene is TRBJ1-6, the V gene TRBV11-2; TRBD1 might be the D (6 bases). CDR1 and CDR2 (germline): SGHAT, FQNNGV. V was shortened by 5 bases and J by 7 bases, with 15 bases between the two germline ends. The CDR3 covers 15 residues.

V gene TRBV2 combines with J gene TRBJ1-1; D remains unclear. The V end was cut by 6 bases, the J end by 3 bases, with 11 bases between. Per germline, CDR1 SNHLY and CDR2 FYNNEI. The CDR3 length is 13 residues. CDR3 protein: CASSARRDTEAFF. CDR3 nucleotides: TGTGCCAGCAGCGCTAGGAGGGACACTGAAGCTTTCTTT.

V is TRBV28 and J is TRBJ2-7; 7 bases match TRBD2. The CDR3 spans 16 residues. Germline V gene data show CDR1 as MDHEN and CDR2 as SYDVKM. Trimming took 6 bases from V and 0 from J; bases not matched to a gene: 11. Here the CDR3 reads CASSRAGGSGSYEQYF. In nucleotides, the CDR3 is TGTGCCAGCAGCAGGGCTGGCGGGAGTGGCTCCTACGAGCAGTACTTC.

The genes are TRBV19 and TRBJ2-5; no firm D call. The V end lost 3 bases, the J end lost 4 bases, and 6 bases lay between the germline ends. Germline V gene sequence: CDR1 LNHDA, CDR2 SQIVND (reference sequence). This CDR3 contains 12 residues. The CDR3 region is CASSMFGETQYF. Here the CDR3 DNA reads TGTGCCAGTAGTATGTTTGGAGAGACCCAGTACTTC.

The V call is TRBV6-5, the J call TRBJ2-1; 10 bases match TRBD2. The V gene end was trimmed by 6 bases and the J gene end by 16 bases; junction bases not matched to a gene: 12. Germline loops: CDR1 MNHEY, CDR2 SVGAGI. The CDR3 is 13 residues long. This CDR3 reads CASRRKREGQGFF. The CDR3 region has the DNA TGTGCCAGCAGGAGAAAGCGGGAGGGCCAGGGATTCTTC.

The V gene is TRBV7-6, the J gene TRBJ1-3; 8 nucleotides line up with TRBD1. This CDR3 has 17 amino acids. CDR1 SGHVS and CDR2 FNYEAQ come from the germline V gene. V lost 2 bases and J lost 4; bases outside the gene matches: 10. The chain's CDR3 is CASSLTARTGYGNTIYF. The CDR3 bases are TGTGCCAGCAGCTTAACAGCTAGGACAGGGTACGGAAACACCATATATTTT.

This chain links TRBV7-2 with TRBJ1-2; perhaps TRBD1 as D (6 bases). The V gene lost 5 bases and the J gene lost 5 bases, with 18 bases spanning the gap. Germline V gene sequence: CDR1 SGHTA, CDR2 FQGNSA. The CDR3 runs 15 residues. Here the CDR3 DNA reads TGTGCCAGCAGCCTTCGACAGGCCGCGGGGTATGGCTACACCTTC. Protein: CASSLRQAAGYGYTF.

This clone has more than one count but fewer than ten. CDR3 nucleotides: TGTGCCAGCAGCCAGACAGGTAGCAATCAGCCCCAGCATTTT. Residues: CASSQTGSNQPQHF. The chain is built from TRBV7-9 and TRBJ1-5, with TRBD1 as a possible D gene (6 bases). Germline V gene data show CDR1 as SEHNR and CDR2 as FQNEAQ (reference sequence). CDR3 length: 14 residues. The V gene lost 5 bases and the J gene lost 0 bases, with 8 bases spanning the gap.

The J gene is TRBJ2-5, the V gene TRBV10-3; weak D call: TRBD1 (5 bases). The V and J ends lost 2 bases and 2 bases respectively, with 12 bases between them. The CDR3 sequence is 15 residues long. In germline, CDR1 is ENHRY, CDR2 SYGVKD. CDR3 amino acids: CAISESQGFQETQYF. CDR3 bases: TGTGCCATCAGTGAGAGCCAGGGTTTTCAAGAGACCCAGTACTTC.

This chain links TRBV2 with TRBJ2-7; 7 bases line up with TRBD1. Trimming removed 6 bases from V and 4 bases from J; junction bases left unmatched: 9. The CDR3 runs to 14 residues. CDR1 is SNHLY, CDR2 FYNNEI, per germline. CDR3 protein: CASRGTGAVYEQYF. DNA for the CDR3: TGTGCCAGCAGGGGAACAGGGGCAGTTTACGAGCAGTACTTC.

J is TRBJ2-7 and V is TRBV28; perhaps D is TRBD1 or TRBD2 (5 bases each). Per germline, CDR1 MDHEN and CDR2 SYDVKM. This CDR3 region has 16 residues. The V end lost 6 bases, the J end lost 3 bases, and 21 bases lay between the germline ends. The CDR3 is CASSLGAPALVYEQYF. In DNA, the CDR3 is TGTGCCAGCAGCCTCGGGGCCCCCGCTCTTGTCTACGAGCAGTACTTC.

The chain has TRBV5-4 and TRBJ2-7, with a tentative D call TRBD2 (5 bases). Trimming took 3 bases from V and 0 from J, leaving 7 bases between them. CDR3 length: 13 residues. CDR1 is SGHNT and CDR2 is YYREEE in the germline V gene (reference sequence). The CDR3, as DNA: TGTGCCAGCAGCTCGGGAAACTCCTACGAGCAGTACTTC. Its translation is CASSSGNSYEQYF.

Ten or more counts support this clone. The chain couples TRBV5-1 to TRBJ2-1; the D is unclear. The CDR3 covers 13 residues. Germline V gene lookup returns CDR1 SGHRS and CDR2 YFSETQ. Between the trimmed V and J ends, which lost 4 bases and 5 bases, there was a span of 10 bases. The CDR3 DNA reads as TGCGCCAGCAGCCTAAGACAAAACAATGAGCAGTTCTTC. Its protein product is CASSLRQNNEQFF. Variable domain in full (rest from reference TRBV5-1 and TRBJ2-1): KAGVTQTPRYLIKTRGQQVTLSCSPISGHRSVSWYQQTPGQGLQFLFEYFSETQRNKGNFPGRFSGRQFSNSRSEMNVSTLELGDSALYLCASSLRQNNEQFFGPGTRLTVL.